This TCR beta chain was observed in a study of T cells after posttransplantation cyclophosphamide. Overall study findings and caveats: Blood and skin or GI T cell repertoires showed limited TRB overlap. Recipient CMV seropositivity and CMV reactivation strongly tracked TRB clonality.

Data came from immunoSEQ multiplex PCR; TCRdb stores just in-frame clones and leaves some out. The data show roughly 32,000 clones, with none appearing a single time. The related graft donor's blood sample was taken on the day of bone marrow donation. This clone has at least ten counts. Its antigen remains unknown. The CDR3 sequence is 13 residues long. Germline CDR1 is SGHTA and CDR2 is FQGTGA. V lost 0 bases and J lost 7, with 9 bases in between. Source material: PBMCs. This chain joins TRBV7-3 and TRBJ1-2, with TRBD1 as a possible D gene (5 bases). This TCR derives from a woman in her 30s in good health and a related stem cell transplant donor. The CDR3 is CASSLTAGSGYTF. CDR3 nucleotides: TGTGCCAGCAGCTTAACGGCAGGGAGTGGCTACACCTTC.